What follows are 3 T cell receptor beta chains derived from one specimen sequenced in a study of response to subunit inactivated influenza vaccine (dated by TCRdb to the late 2010s). The library was generated by RT-PCR. Sequencing was performed on an Illumina HiSeq 2500. TCRdb's own reprocessing of the public reads used fastp at Q25 and MiXCR and kept productive beta chains. Rows matching on CDR3 protein sequence are summarized as one entry with the most common DNA and genes. For this sample there are 250,000 to 350,000 distinct CDR3 sequences; approximately 23% appear just once. Approximately 10% of the sample is held by the ten biggest clonotypes. The source material was PBMCs from blood, sampled roughly 20 months after vaccination. The receptors come from a man aged 45-69 years who received an inactivated influenza vaccine. Donor details come from another sample of the same person, matched by shared clones.

This clonotype was observed a few times. The chain links TRBV28 to TRBJ2-7; D is ambiguous. This CDR3 has 14 residues. The germline V and J ends were trimmed by 4 bases and 3 bases, with 13 bases remaining between them. From germline, CDR1 is MDHEN and CDR2 SYDVKM. CDR3 coding DNA: TGTGCCAGCAGTTCGGTCCTGGGAAGCTACGAGCAGTACTTC. Amino acids: CASSSVLGSYEQYF.

This clonotype was detected only a few times. The rearrangement joins TRBV4-2 to TRBJ2-3, with D tentatively TRBD2 (6 bases). V dropped 1 base and J dropped 4 bases, with 18 bases sitting between them. This CDR3 comprises 17 residues. Germline-derived CDR1 and CDR2 are LGHNA and YNFKEQ. The CDR3 DNA reads as TGTGCCAGCAGCCAAGCGAGGGCGGGGTTTGCGCCAGATACGCAGTATTTT. Translated: CASSQARAGFAPDTQYF.

This clonotype turned up a few times. This sequence joins TRBV20-1 and TRBJ2-3, with TRBD2 matching 13 bases. CDR1 and CDR2 (germline): DFQATT, SNEGSKA (reference sequence). The CDR3 is 16 residues long. V was pared by 3 bases and J by 2 bases, with 5 bases of the junction left unmatched. This CDR3 is CSASAGLAGHTDTQYF. DNA of the CDR3: TGCAGTGCTAGTGCGGGACTAGCGGGACACACAGATACGCAGTATTTT.